This TCR beta chain was identified during a study of T cell repertoires in breast cancer. Study at large: Average yield: roughly 490,000 sequences per sample and 9.5 to 10 reads per input cell. Study-wide results and caveats: TRBV7 predominance in shared TCRs may reflect tumor recognition or mispriming. Tumor-free sentinel nodes shared only 2% to 2.5% of tumor TCRs; involved nodes shared about 8%.

An expanded emulsion RT-PCR with primers for all TCR V genes paired CD8+ T cell chains. A second nested PCR with blocking oligonucleotides suppressed unpaired genes. Each CDR3 protein is one row after TCRdb ran MiXCR on the emulsion pairing reads. The sample has about 40,000 distinct CDR3 sequences, 45% seen once. Germline loops: CDR1 MNHEY, CDR2 SMNVEV (reference sequence). The CDR3 is 16 residues long. V was clipped by 1 base and J by 1 base, with 14 bases between them. This clonotype occurred many times. Its antigen is undetermined. The origin of this receptor is a pool of human donors with breast cancer or a healthy control (not recorded which). The chain employs TRBV27 and TRBJ2-7, with a weak D call TRBD1 (5 bases). The material sequenced was CD8+ T cells. CDR3 in amino acids: CASSLFGRVESYEQYF. The CDR3 region has the DNA TGTGCCAGCAGTTTATTCGGCAGGGTAGAGTCCTACGAGCAGTACTTC.